Given below is one T cell receptor beta chain in context. The target antigen is unknown. It was with 60 Vbeta and 13 Jbeta primers that the PCR ran. TCRdb's copy holds only in-frame clones and misses some; the assay was immunoSEQ multiplex PCR. The sample shows 120,000 to 150,000 clones, about 80% of them seen only once. This entry comes from a study of cytomegalovirus exposure and HLA in healthy donors. Study as a whole: Samples from HLA-typed donors yielded about 86 million unique TCRs in an early data release.

Whole-study findings and limits: A later analysis reportedly found fewer N-insertions in an Asian-associated ancestry cluster than the roughly 680-donor mean. Earlier analysis yielded a pattern in which most TCR beta V segments were productive about 87% or about 30% of the time. Immune exposure data for these donors was limited to CMV serostatus.

The clonotype was recovered from a male donor in good health and CMV-seropositive. Sequencing input: PBMCs.

This CDR3 is CASSFRGTGLDGELFF. As DNA, the CDR3 is TGTGCCAGCAGCTTTAGGGGAACAGGGTTAGACGGGGAGCTGTTTTTT. The chain links TRBV7-2 to TRBJ2-2; possibly TRBD1 for D (6 bases). CDR3 length equals 16 residues. V lost 3 bases and J 7 bases, leaving 18 bases between the germline ends. The V gene's germline CDR1 is SGHTA and CDR2 FQGNSA.